Presented here are 11 T cell receptor beta chains from one specimen sequenced in a study of T cell responses to AZD1222 COVID-19 vaccine (dated by TCRdb to the early 2020s). In the paper's terms, the time point label means: about 28 days (+/-7) after the second vaccine dose. Libraries were prepared through the immunoSEQ multiplex PCR assay. TCRdb limited this immuneACCESS table to in-frame rearrangements with V and J called. A share of clones is missing; checked studies link under half to unresolved V genes, and the rest is unexplained. Recorded for this sample are about 130,000 clones; about 91% of them occurred a single time. The biggest ten clones account for about 1.9% of the sample. Material: peripheral blood, obtained 28 days after the second AZD1222 dose. The source of these receptors is an adult who received the AZD1222 COVID-19 vaccine.

This chain links TRBV21-1 with TRBJ2-3; no DNA check was done on the table's D call, TRBD2. TRBV21-1 is recorded as a pseudogene. The CDR3 extends over 16 amino acids. This CDR3 reads CASSARTSWSTDTQYF. The CDR3 nucleotides read TGTGCCAGCAGCGCCAGGACTAGCTGGAGCACAGATACGCAGTATTTT.

V and J are TRBV19 and TRBJ1-1; unclear D gene. In germline, CDR1 is LNHDA, CDR2 SQIVND (reference sequence). The CDR3 sequence is 15 residues long. Trimming removed 3 bases at V and 1 base at J, with 12 bases between. CDR3 coding DNA: TGTGCCAGTAGTATGGCCGCCCGGACGAACACTGAAGCTTTCTTT. Protein sequence: CASSMAARTNTEAFF.

The chain joins TRBV18 to TRBJ2-7, with 10 bases matching TRBD1. V shed 5 bases and J 5 bases; nucleotides not matched to a gene: 3. The CDR3 runs to 13 residues. The germline V gene has CDR1 KGHSH and CDR2 LQKENI. The DNA of the CDR3 is TGTGCCAGCTCATCGACAGGGGGCCACGAGCAGTACGTC. This encodes CASSSTGGHEQYV.

The chain uses TRBV7-2 and TRBJ1-2; 7 bases align to TRBD1. Germline loops: CDR1 SGHTA, CDR2 FQGNSA. The trim removed 5 bases at V and 4 bases at J, leaving 7 bases unmatched. The CDR3 length is 14 residues. The CDR3 reads CASSTSGTVYGYTF. CDR3 sequence (DNA): TGTGCCAGCAGCACATCCGGGACAGTCTATGGCTACACCTTC.

This clone occurred a few times. The genes are TRBV30 and TRBJ1-2; 8 nucleotides line up with TRBD1. Germline V lookup: CDR1 GTSNPN, CDR2 SVGIG (reference sequence). The CDR3 has 13 residues. Trimming removed 0 bases from V and 8 bases from J; junction bases left unmatched: 5. The CDR3 is CAWSVQGVHGYTF. In DNA form, the CDR3 reads TGTGCCTGGAGTGTACAGGGGGTTCACGGCTACACCTTC.

The chain uses TRBV6-6 and TRBJ1-2; possible D gene TRBD1, 5 bases. The V end lost 8 bases, the J end lost 4 bases, and 23 bases lay between the germline ends. CDR3 size: 16 residues. Germline V lookup: CDR1 MNHNY, CDR2 SVGAGI (reference sequence). CDR3 protein: CASSPGGWGGGYGYTF. The CDR3 bases are TGTGCCAGCTCCCCCGGCGGTTGGGGGGGTGGCTATGGCTACACCTTC.

This clone was counted only a few times. The chain has TRBV7-3 and TRBJ2-3; the D gene could be TRBD1 or TRBD2 (6 bases each). Trimming shortened V by 0 bases and J by 2 bases, and 9 bases separated the two germline ends. Germline CDR1 and CDR2: SGHTA and FQGTGA. The CDR3 is made up of 15 amino acids. The CDR3, as DNA: TGTGCCAGCAGCTTAACGGGGGGCAACACAGATACGCAGTATTTT. As protein: CASSLTGGNTDTQYF.

The J gene is TRBJ2-2, the V gene TRBV6-5; 8 nucleotides line up with TRBD2. CDR3 size: 16 residues. With V trimmed by 2 bases and J by 1 base, 3 bases remained unmatched. Looked up from germline, CDR1 is MNHEY and CDR2 is SVGAGI. CDR3 DNA: TGTGCCAGCAGTTACGTTGCGGGAGGGAACACCGGGGAGCTGTTTTTT. It yields the protein CASSYVAGGNTGELFF.

The chain is built from TRBV19 and TRBJ2-5, with 11 bases lining up with TRBD2. V trimming: 6 bases; J trimming: 3 bases; junction bases outside the gene matches: 0. The CDR3 is made up of 13 amino acids. The germline V gene has CDR1 LNHDA and CDR2 SQIVND (reference sequence). Written as DNA, the CDR3 is TGTGCCAGTAGGGGACTAGCGGAAGAGACCCAGTACTTC. Protein: CASRGLAEETQYF.

This chain connects TRBV3-1 (or the pseudogene TRBV3-2) to TRBJ1-2; D call uncertain. This CDR3 comprises 14 residues. Germline values: CDR1 LGHDT, CDR2 YNNKEL (reference sequence). Trimming stripped 1 base from V and 4 bases from J, with 10 bases between. CDR3 nucleotides: TGTGCCAGCAGCCAAGGAACAACCCGCTATGGCTACACCTTC. It is translated as CASSQGTTRYGYTF.

This chain joins TRBV2 and TRBJ1-6; D remains ambiguous. The germline CDR1 and CDR2 sequences are SNHLY and FYNNEI. The CDR3 loop spans 16 amino acids. V was pared by 3 bases and J by 10 bases, with 19 bases between. The CDR3 DNA reads as TGTGCCAGCAGTGACTGGATACGGCCAATGTCATCACCCCTCCACTTT. This encodes CASSDWIRPMSSPLHF.